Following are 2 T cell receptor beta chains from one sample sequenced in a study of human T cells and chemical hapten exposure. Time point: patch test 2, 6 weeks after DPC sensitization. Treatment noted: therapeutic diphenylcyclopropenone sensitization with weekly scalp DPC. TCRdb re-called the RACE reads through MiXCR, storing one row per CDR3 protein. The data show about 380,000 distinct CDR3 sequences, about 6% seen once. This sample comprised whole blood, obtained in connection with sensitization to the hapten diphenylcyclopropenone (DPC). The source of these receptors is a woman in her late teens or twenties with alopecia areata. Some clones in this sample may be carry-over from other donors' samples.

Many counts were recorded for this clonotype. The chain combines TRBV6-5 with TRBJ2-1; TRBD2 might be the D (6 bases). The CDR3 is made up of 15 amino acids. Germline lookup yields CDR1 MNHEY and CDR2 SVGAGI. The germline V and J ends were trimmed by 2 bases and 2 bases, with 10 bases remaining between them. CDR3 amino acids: CASSYGRGPYNEQFF. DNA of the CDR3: TGTGCCAGCAGTTACGGGCGGGGACCCTACAATGAGCAGTTCTTC.

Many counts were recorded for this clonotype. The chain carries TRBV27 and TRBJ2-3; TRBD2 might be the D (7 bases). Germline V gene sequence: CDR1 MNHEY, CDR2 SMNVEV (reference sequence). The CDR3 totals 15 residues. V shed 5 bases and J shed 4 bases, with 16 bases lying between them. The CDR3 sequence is CASSPFGGPADTQYF. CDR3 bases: TGTGCCAGCAGTCCGTTCGGGGGGCCGGCAGATACGCAGTATTTT.